Presented here are 31 T cell receptor beta chains from one specimen sequenced in a study of blood T cell repertoires in COVID-19 (dated by TCRdb to 2020 to 2022). Libraries came from the immunoSEQ multiplex PCR assay. The table was pulled from immuneACCESS by TCRdb, which kept in-frame rearrangements only. Such tables lose some clones; where checked, under half of the loss comes from unresolved V genes, and the rest has no known cause. The sample contains around 200,000 clones, 65% to 85% of them found a single time. Around 7.9% of the sample is taken by the ten largest. Material: peripheral blood. Receptors originate from a man between 35 and 55 years old with active or convalescent COVID-19.

This clone was seen just once. The CDR3: CTSRKISGGRSCTNEKLFF. CDR3 coding DNA: TGCACCAGCAGAAAGATTTCAGGGGGGCGTTCTTGCACTAATGAAAAACTGTTTTTT. The chain couples TRBV1 to TRBJ1-4; TRBD1 is the table's D call and was not checked against the DNA. TRBV1 is marked as a pseudogene. The CDR3 contains 19 residues.

The rearrangement joins TRBV5-1 to TRBJ2-3, with 9 bases that match TRBD2. From germline, CDR1 is SGHRS and CDR2 YFSETQ. V gave up 2 bases and J gave up 0 bases; unmatched junction bases: 10. This CDR3 has 18 residues. The CDR3 sequence is CASSFPAGGNSSTDTQYF. CDR3 bases: TGCGCCAGCAGCTTCCCGGCGGGAGGGAATTCTAGCACAGATACGCAGTATTTT. The whole variable domain, remainder taken from reference TRBV5-1 and TRBJ2-3, is KAGVTQTPRYLIKTRGQQVTLSCSPISGHRSVSWYQQTPGQGLQFLFEYFSETQRNKGNFPGRFSGRQFSNSRSEMNVSTLELGDSALYLCASSFPAGGNSSTDTQYFGPGTRLTVL.

The V call is TRBV24-1, the J call TRBJ2-5, with 8 bases fitting TRBD1. The CDR3 consists of 15 residues. Germline assignment: CDR1 KGHDR and CDR2 SFDVKD. V shed 4 bases, J shed 4 bases, and the junction held 7 bases outside the gene matches. CDR3 protein: CATSEAGGLRETQYF. The CDR3 coding sequence is TGTGCCACCAGTGAGGCAGGGGGCTTACGAGAGACCCAGTACTTC.

The V and J genes are TRBV6-5 and TRBJ2-7, with 10 nucleotides matching TRBD1. This CDR3 spans 15 amino acids. CDR1 is MNHEY and CDR2 is SVGAGI in the germline V gene. J lost 3 bases, V lost 8 bases, and 10 bases had no gene match. The CDR3 nucleotides are TGTGCCAGCGTGAATGGACAGGGGGTGGTCTACGAGCAGTACTTC. Amino acid sequence: CASVNGQGVVYEQYF.

The chain joins TRBV7-3 to TRBJ2-2, with a possible D match to TRBD1 (6 bases). CDR3 size: 14 residues. Germline loops: CDR1 SGHTA, CDR2 FQGTGA. V lost 5 bases and J 4 bases, leaving 11 bases between the germline ends. CDR3 amino acids: CASSLTGTTGELFF. The CDR3 DNA sequence: TGTGCCAGCAGCCTTACAGGGACCACCGGGGAGCTGTTTTTT.

V usage is TRBV5-4 and J usage is TRBJ2-7, with TRBD1 matching 8 bases. Germline V CDR1 and CDR2: SGHNT, YYREEE (reference sequence). The CDR3 has 13 residues. The trim removed 1 base at V and 3 bases at J, leaving 0 bases unmatched. The CDR3 here is CASSLTGGYEQYF. The CDR3 DNA follows: TGTGCCAGCAGCTTGACAGGGGGCTACGAGCAGTACTTC.

This clone was recorded only once. The V gene is TRBV7-9, the J gene TRBJ2-1, with a possible D match to TRBD2 (5 bases). The V gene's germline CDR1 is SEHNR and CDR2 FQNEAQ (reference sequence). Trimming removed 1 base at V and 4 bases at J, with 17 bases between. This CDR3 region has 17 residues. CDR3 nucleotide sequence: TGTGCCAGCAGCTTAGAGCGGTGGGTTTCGGGGTACAATGAGCAGTTCTTC. Encoded protein: CASSLERWVSGYNEQFF.

The chain carries TRBV2 and TRBJ2-2; unclear D gene. Trimming removed 2 bases at V and 6 bases at J, with 4 bases between. This CDR3 spans 12 amino acids. The V gene's germline CDR1 is SNHLY and CDR2 FYNNEI. As DNA, the CDR3 is TGTGCCAGCAGTGAAAGAGCCGGGGAGCTGTTTTTT. Its protein product is CASSERAGELFF.

V is TRBV30 and J is TRBJ2-5, with TRBD1 identical over 10 bases. CDR1 GTSNPN and CDR2 SVGIG come from the germline V gene (reference sequence). Unmatched junction bases numbered 11, after V lost 4 bases and J lost 9 bases. This CDR3 region has 14 residues. The CDR3 DNA reads TGTGCCTGGAAACCCGGGACAGGGGTAGGGGCCCAGTACTTC. Protein: CAWKPGTGVGAQYF.

The chain employs TRBV4-3 and TRBJ2-2, with TRBD1 identical over 7 bases. CDR1 LGHNA and CDR2 YSLEER come from the germline V gene. The CDR3 covers 15 residues. Trimming removed 2 bases from V and 9 bases from J; junction bases left unmatched: 9. The CDR3 DNA reads TGCGCCAGCAGCCAATGGACAGGAGTCGAGCGGGAGCTGTTTTTT. Its translation is CASSQWTGVERELFF.

The chain combines TRBV28 with TRBJ1-4; D call uncertain. V lost 8 bases to trimming and J lost 10 bases, with 17 bases between them. Germline V gene data show CDR1 as MDHEN and CDR2 as SYDVKM. This CDR3 has 13 amino acids. The DNA for the CDR3 is TGTGCCAGCGGTAACTCTCGCTCTGGAAAACTGTTTTTT. This gives the protein CASGNSRSGKLFF.

The chain carries TRBV2 and TRBJ1-2, with D possibly being TRBD1 (5 bases). The V end lost 6 bases, the J end lost 3 bases, and 8 bases lay between the germline ends. There are 12 residues in the CDR3. Germline CDR1 SNHLY, CDR2 FYNNEI. This CDR3 reads CASRQEDYGYTF. The CDR3 DNA reads as TGTGCCAGCAGACAGGAAGACTATGGCTACACCTTC.

The chain links TRBV5-1 to TRBJ2-3; D possibly corresponds to TRBD1 (6 bases). Per germline, CDR1 SGHRS and CDR2 YFSETQ. Trimming left V 4 bases short and J 0 bases short, with 15 bases between. This CDR3 is 16 amino acids long. The CDR3 spells CASSPTVRGSTDTQYF. CDR3 DNA: TGCGCCAGCAGCCCGACGGTTAGGGGGAGCACAGATACGCAGTATTTT.

CDR3 in amino acids: CASSFTGTKTDTQYF. The CDR3 DNA reads as TGCGCCAGCAGCTTTACAGGGACGAAGACAGATACGCAGTATTTT. This chain uses TRBV5-1 with TRBJ2-3; D possibly corresponds to TRBD1 (6 bases). This CDR3 is 15 amino acids long. Trimming took 2 bases from V and 3 from J, leaving 13 bases between them. Germline assignment: CDR1 SGHRS and CDR2 YFSETQ.

The chain links TRBV18 to TRBJ1-1; 9 bases line up with TRBD1. V dropped 3 bases and J dropped 4; count of bases not matched to a gene: 6. The length of the CDR3 is 15 residues. Germline V gene sequence: CDR1 KGHSH, CDR2 LQKENI. CDR3 region: CASSPGQGTSTEAFF. In DNA, the CDR3 is TGTGCCAGCTCACCCGGACAGGGGACAAGCACTGAAGCTTTCTTT.

The rearrangement uses TRBV6-5 and TRBJ1-1; 10 bases agree with TRBD1. The CDR3 spans 15 residues. Germline-derived CDR1 and CDR2 are MNHEY and SVGAGI. After removal of 5 bases from V and 5 bases from J, the junction contained 8 bases not matched to a gene. The CDR3 DNA reads as TGTGCCAGCAGTACCAGGACAGGGGGGGCGACTGAAGCTTTCTTT. Translating it yields CASSTRTGGATEAFF.

This clone was observed at least ten times. The chain is built from TRBV27 and TRBJ2-1; 8 bases fit TRBD2. The V gene end was trimmed by 5 bases and the J gene end by 6 bases; junction bases not matched to a gene: 3. Germline CDR1 reads MNHEY; CDR2 reads SMNVEV (reference sequence). This CDR3 spans 13 amino acids. The CDR3 here is CASSMGLGNEQFF. CDR3 sequence (DNA): TGTGCCAGCAGTATGGGACTAGGCAATGAGCAGTTCTTC.

The V call is TRBV7-2, the J call TRBJ1-2; D is unclear. V lost 5 bases, J lost 5 bases, and 9 bases lay in between. Germline V gene data show CDR1 as SGHTA and CDR2 as FQGNSA. The CDR3 has 12 amino acids. CDR3 sequence (DNA): TGTGCCAGCAGCCCCCTTACATATGGCTACACCTTC. Its protein product is CASSPLTYGYTF. Full variable domain (remainder filled in from reference TRBV7-2 and TRBJ1-2): GAGVSQSPSNKVTEKGKDVELRCDPISGHTALYWYRQSLGQGLEFLIYFQGNSAPDKSGLPSDRFSAERTGGSVSTLTIQRTQQEDSAVYLCASSPLTYGYTFGSGTRLTVV.

This rearrangement joins TRBV6-2 or TRBV6-3 to TRBJ2-7; the D gene is possibly TRBD1 (6 bases). This CDR3 is 14 amino acids long. V was cut by 1 base and J by 3 bases, with 10 bases left in between. Germline V lookup: CDR1 MNHEY, CDR2 SVGEGT. In DNA, the CDR3 is TGTGCCAGCAGTTACTTGGACAGCTTCTACGAGCAGTACTTC. This sequence encodes CASSYLDSFYEQYF.

The gene calls are TRBV19 and TRBJ2-5, with 11 bases that match TRBD2. This CDR3 contains 15 residues. Germline CDR1 and CDR2: LNHDA and SQIVND (reference sequence). Germline trimming cut 4 bases from V and 5 bases from J; bases unmatched to any gene: 6. The CDR3 DNA follows: TGTGCCAGTAGTACCACTAGCGGGAGTCGGGAGACCCAGTACTTC. It yields the protein CASSTTSGSRETQYF.

This chain connects TRBV6-2 or TRBV6-3 to TRBJ1-1; D might be TRBD1 (6 bases). The V and J ends lost 4 bases and 6 bases respectively, with 18 bases between them. Germline lookup yields CDR1 MNHEY and CDR2 SVGEGT. The CDR3 is made up of 15 amino acids. CDR3 loop: CASSSAQGVYAEAFF. The CDR3 DNA reads TGTGCCAGCAGTTCTGCACAGGGCGTCTATGCTGAAGCTTTCTTT.

This clone was seen a handful of times. The chain uses TRBV4-2 and TRBJ1-6; 11 bases match TRBD1. J lost 6 bases, V lost 3 bases, and 7 bases had no gene match. Germline V gives CDR1 LGHNA, CDR2 YNFKEQ. The CDR3 totals 17 residues. The CDR3 protein is CASSQERTGGVNSPLHF. The CDR3 nucleotides are TGTGCCAGCAGCCAGGAACGGACAGGGGGCGTTAATTCACCCCTCCACTTT.

The rearrangement uses TRBV18 and TRBJ2-7; 7 positions match TRBD2. Germline V CDR1 and CDR2: KGHSH, LQKENI. J was trimmed by 6 bases and V by 0 bases; bases with no gene match: 8. The CDR3 has 15 residues. CDR3 sequence: CASSPPLLASSEQYF. The CDR3 DNA sequence: TGTGCCAGCTCACCACCGTTACTAGCGAGTAGCGAGCAGTACTTC.

V usage is TRBV7-2 and J usage is TRBJ2-6; D not resolved. V was cut by 5 bases and J by 4 bases, with 9 bases left in between. CDR1 is SGHTA, CDR2 FQGNSA, per germline. CDR3 length equals 14 residues. The chain's CDR3 is CASSPGRGANVLTF. The CDR3 region has the DNA TGTGCCAGCAGCCCAGGCAGGGGGGCCAACGTCCTGACTTTC. The full variable domain, in which reference TRBV7-2 and TRBJ2-6 provide the parts outside the CDR3, is GAGVSQSPSNKVTEKGKDVELRCDPISGHTALYWYRQSLGQGLEFLIYFQGNSAPDKSGLPSDRFSAERTGGSVSTLTIQRTQQEDSAVYLCASSPGRGANVLTFGAGSRLTVL.

This chain uses TRBV30 with TRBJ1-4; the D is unclear. Germline CDR1 and CDR2: GTSNPN and SVGIG (reference sequence). Trimming removed 0 bases at V and 2 bases at J, with 13 bases between. There are 16 residues in the CDR3. CDR3 residues: CAWSVPTQLTNEKLFF. The CDR3 DNA reads TGTGCCTGGAGTGTACCTACACAGCTTACTAATGAAAAACTGTTTTTT.

J is TRBJ2-1 and V is TRBV6-5, with D maybe TRBD1 (6 bases). Trimming took off 4 bases at V and 10 bases at J, with 17 bases between the two ends. This CDR3 has 14 residues. Germline CDR1 reads MNHEY; CDR2 reads SVGAGI. The CDR3 coding sequence is TGTGCCAGCAGTTCCCGGGACATTCCTGGGGAGCAGTTCTTC. Protein product: CASSSRDIPGEQFF.

V is TRBV4-1 and J is TRBJ1-5, with D hard to call. There are 14 residues in the CDR3. In germline, CDR1 is MGHRA, CDR2 YSYEKL. V lost 0 bases and J 5 bases, leaving 8 bases between the germline ends. In DNA form, the CDR3 reads TGCGCCAGCAGCCAAGATACCCTACATCAGCCCCAGCATTTT. Its protein product is CASSQDTLHQPQHF.

J is TRBJ1-2 and V is TRBV25-1; the D gene is possibly TRBD1 (6 bases). This CDR3 is 13 amino acids long. Germline values: CDR1 MGHDK, CDR2 SYGVNS. V was trimmed by 4 bases and J by 4 bases, leaving 10 bases between them. CDR3 sequence reads: CASSAGRGYGYTF. The CDR3 DNA reads as TGTGCCAGCAGTGCGGGCAGGGGCTATGGCTACACCTTC.

J is TRBJ2-3 and V is TRBV11-2, with D tentatively TRBD1 (5 bases). Trimming removed 4 bases from V and 1 base from J, with 9 bases in between. Germline CDR1 reads SGHAT; CDR2 reads FQNNGV. The CDR3 loop spans 14 amino acids. The CDR3 DNA reads as TGTGCCAGCAGCTGGGGCCCCGGCACAGATACGCAGTATTTT. Translation: CASSWGPGTDTQYF.

The rearrangement joins TRBV11-3 to TRBJ2-7, with a weak D call TRBD1 (6 bases). Germline V gene lookup returns CDR1 SGHNT and CDR2 YENEEA. CDR3 length: 18 residues. V was shortened by 0 bases and J by 1 base, with 19 bases between the two germline ends. The CDR3 loop reads CASSLELGATSISYEQYF. The CDR3 DNA is TGTGCCAGCAGCTTAGAGTTGGGGGCCACCTCCATATCCTACGAGCAGTACTTC.

V and J are TRBV9 and TRBJ1-5; D gene unclear. The CDR3 runs 13 residues. The germline gives CDR1 SGDLS, CDR2 YYNGEE. The V end lost 1 base, the J end lost 0 bases, and 2 bases lay between the germline ends. The CDR3 nucleotides read TGTGCCAGCAGCGTATATAGCAATCAGCCCCAGCATTTT. Encoded protein: CASSVYSNQPQHF.